The 2 T cell receptor beta chains below come from one sample, sequenced in a study of T cells after yellow fever vaccination. TCRdb re-called the 5' RACE reads with MiXCR, one entry per CDR3 protein. The repertoire holds around 310,000 distinct CDR3 sequences, with more than 8.5% as singletons. The material was PBMCs, obtained on the day of the first yellow fever vaccination. The receptor source for this set is a man aged 18-30 years who received the YFV17D yellow fever vaccine.

This clonotype was counted a few times. The chain uses TRBV4-1 and TRBJ2-5, with TRBD2 matching 8 bases. The CDR3 covers 17 residues. V was pared by 1 base and J by 4 bases, with 11 bases of the junction left unmatched. Germline V gene lookup returns CDR1 MGHRA and CDR2 YSYEKL. The CDR3 reads CASSQVTGGALGETQYF. CDR3 bases: TGCGCCAGCAGCCAAGTAACCGGGGGGGCTTTAGGAGAGACCCAGTACTTC.

The chain carries TRBV5-1 and TRBJ1-4, with D unresolved. The length of the CDR3 is 15 residues. Germline CDR1 reads SGHRS; CDR2 reads YFSETQ. Between the trimmed V and J ends, which lost 0 bases and 8 bases, there was a span of 14 bases. CDR3 nucleotides: TGCGCCAGCAGCTTGGGTGCAGGTGTACCCGAAAAACTGTTTTTT. Its translation: CASSLGAGVPEKLFF. Looking up the rest from reference TRBV5-1 and TRBJ1-4 gives the full variable domain: KAGVTQTPRYLIKTRGQQVTLSCSPISGHRSVSWYQQTPGQGLQFLFEYFSETQRNKGNFPGRFSGRQFSNSRSEMNVSTLELGDSALYLCASSLGAGVPEKLFFGSGTQLSVL.